This TCR beta chain is from a study of cytomegalovirus exposure and HLA in healthy donors. Study details: Early released data had around 79 million unique TCRs, all coming from HLA-typed donors. Broader study findings: Association of under 20,000 TCR beta sequences with HLA alleles was found at 0.05 false discovery rate in a later analysis. The likely explanation for a cluster of highly shared sequence variants was sequencing artifact. The study listed 164 cytomegalovirus-associated TCR beta chains.

The PCR had 60 Vbeta and 13 Jbeta primers. This table comes from immunoSEQ multiplex PCR, and its TCRdb copy is limited to in-frame clones, with some not included. The sample holds approximately 170,000 clones, around 80% seen once. Of note for this clone: The antigen remains unidentified.

V gave up 7 bases and J gave up 2 bases, with 15 bases separating them. This CDR3 comprises 14 residues. Germline CDR1 is MNHNY and CDR2 is SVGAGI (reference sequence). The sequencing sample was made of PBMCs. The J gene is TRBJ2-7, the V gene TRBV6-6; D perhaps matches TRBD2 (7 bases). The sequence was obtained from a woman aged 50 to 65 in good health and CMV-seropositive. The CDR3: CASNRAGDTYEQYF. The DNA of the CDR3 is TGTGCCAGCAACCGGGCGGGGGACACCTACGAGCAGTACTTC.